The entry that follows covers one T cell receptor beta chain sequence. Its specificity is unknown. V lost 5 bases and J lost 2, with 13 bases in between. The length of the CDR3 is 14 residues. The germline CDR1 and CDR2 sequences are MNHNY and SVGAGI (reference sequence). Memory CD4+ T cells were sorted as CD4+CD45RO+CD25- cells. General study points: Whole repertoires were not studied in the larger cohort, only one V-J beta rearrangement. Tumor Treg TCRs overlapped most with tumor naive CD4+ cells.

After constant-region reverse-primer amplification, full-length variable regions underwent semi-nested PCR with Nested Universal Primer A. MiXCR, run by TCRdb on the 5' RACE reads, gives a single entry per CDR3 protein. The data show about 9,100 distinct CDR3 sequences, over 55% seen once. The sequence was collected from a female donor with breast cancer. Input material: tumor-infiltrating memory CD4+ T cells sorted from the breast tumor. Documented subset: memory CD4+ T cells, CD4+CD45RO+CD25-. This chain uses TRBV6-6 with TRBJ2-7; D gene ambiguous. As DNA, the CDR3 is TGTGCCAGCAGTAAAAATCCCTTCCCCTACGAGCAGTACTTC. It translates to CASSKNPFPYEQYF.